This TCR beta chain appears in the sequencing data of a study of human T cells and chemical hapten exposure. Study at large: Patients, predominantly female, presented with alopecia areata, totalis or universalis.

This clonotype was seen many times. Its antigen is unknown. Time point: patch test 3, about 24 weeks after DPC sensitization. As to treatment: therapeutic diphenylcyclopropenone sensitization with weekly scalp DPC. Attachment of unique molecular identifiers to individual cDNA molecules was performed in the library. Using its own MiXCR run on the RACE reads, TCRdb lists one record per CDR3 protein. There are 190,000 or so distinct CDR3 sequences in the sample; under 25% occur only once, and approximately 2.5% lies in the top ten. CDR1 and CDR2 (germline): SQVTM, ANQGSEA. V trimming: 6 bases; J trimming: 0 bases; junction bases outside the gene matches: 8. CDR3 length: 15 amino acids. General study points: Because they had alopecia, donors may respond immunologically unlike healthy people. Among expanded TCRs, significantly more large CDR3 similarity clusters formed than among controls.

The sequences come from whole blood, collected in connection with sensitization to the hapten diphenylcyclopropenone (DPC). V gene TRBV29-1 combines with J gene TRBJ2-3; 8 nucleotides align to TRBD2. The sequence derives from a woman aged 35 to 49 with alopecia areata. Some clones in this sample may be carry-over from other donors' samples. CDR3 in DNA: TGCAGCGTCCCCTTCGCTAGCGGGAGCACAGATACGCAGTATTTT. Translated: CSVPFASGSTDTQYF.